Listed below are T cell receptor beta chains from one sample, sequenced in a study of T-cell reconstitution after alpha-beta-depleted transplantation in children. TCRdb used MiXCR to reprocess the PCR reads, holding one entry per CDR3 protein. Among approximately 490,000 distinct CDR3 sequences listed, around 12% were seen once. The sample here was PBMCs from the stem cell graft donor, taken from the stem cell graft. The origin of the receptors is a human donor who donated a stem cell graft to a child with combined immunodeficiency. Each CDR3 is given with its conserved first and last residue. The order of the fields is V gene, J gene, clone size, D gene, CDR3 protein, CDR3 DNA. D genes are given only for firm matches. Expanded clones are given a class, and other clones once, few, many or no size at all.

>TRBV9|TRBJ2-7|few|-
CASSVEGRVDYEQYF
TGTGCCAGCAGCGTAGAGGGTCGGGTTGACTACGAGCAGTACTTC
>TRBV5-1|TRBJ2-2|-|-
CASSLDPLQTGELFF
TGCGCCAGCAGCTTGGACCCTCTCCAGACCGGGGAGCTGTTTTTT
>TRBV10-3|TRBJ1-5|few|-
CATGVDDRSNQPQHF
TGTGCCACCGGGGTGGATGACAGGTCGAATCAGCCCCAGCATTTT
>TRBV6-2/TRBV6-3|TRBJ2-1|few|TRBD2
CASTSLAGGRNEQFF
TGTGCCAGCACATCGCTAGCGGGAGGGCGAAATGAGCAGTTCTTC
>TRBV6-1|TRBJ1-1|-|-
CAGRTGNTEAFF
TGTGCCGGGAGGACGGGGAACACTGAAGCTTTCTTT
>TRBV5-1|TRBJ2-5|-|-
CASSWRQGPAQETQYF
TGCGCCAGCAGCTGGCGGCAGGGGCCTGCCCAAGAGACCCAGTACTTC
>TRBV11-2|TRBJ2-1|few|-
CASSLGKEQFF
TGTGCCAGCAGCTTGGGGAAGGAGCAGTTCTTC
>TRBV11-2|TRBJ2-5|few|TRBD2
CASSLLPSSLAGGPQETQYF
TGTGCCAGCAGCTTACTCCCCTCCTCACTAGCGGGGGGCCCCCAAGAGACCCAGTACTTC
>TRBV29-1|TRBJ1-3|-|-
CSARTPPSSGNTIYF
TGCAGCGCCCGGACCCCTCCTAGCTCTGGAAACACCATATATTTT
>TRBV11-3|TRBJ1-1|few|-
CASSSITRGNTEAFF
TGTGCCAGCAGTTCCATAACAAGGGGGAACACTGAAGCTTTCTTT
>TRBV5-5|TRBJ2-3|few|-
CASSLGFGTENTDTQYF
TGTGCCAGCAGCTTGGGCTTTGGGACGGAAAACACAGATACGCAGTATTTT
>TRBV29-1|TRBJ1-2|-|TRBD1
CSALGQGAENYGYTF
TGCAGCGCCCTGGGACAGGGGGCAGAAAACTATGGCTACACCTTC
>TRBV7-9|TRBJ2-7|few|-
CASSRDHSYEQYF
TGTGCCAGCAGCCGAGACCATTCCTACGAGCAGTACTTC
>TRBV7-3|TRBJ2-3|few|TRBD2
CASSPQAGAADTQYF
TGTGCCAGCAGCCCCCAAGCGGGAGCGGCAGATACGCAGTATTTT
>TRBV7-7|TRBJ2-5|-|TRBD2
CASSAGVGETQYF
TGTGCTAGCAGCGCGGGGGTTGGAGAGACCCAGTACTTC
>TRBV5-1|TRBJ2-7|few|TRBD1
CASRSSPGQREQYF
TGCGCCAGCAGGTCCTCTCCGGGACAGAGAGAGCAGTACTTC
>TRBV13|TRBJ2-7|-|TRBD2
CASSLGTSGGLRFPYEQYF
TGTGCCAGCAGCCTAGGGACTAGCGGGGGGCTCCGTTTCCCCTACGAGCAGTACTTC
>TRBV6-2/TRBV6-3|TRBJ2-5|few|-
CASSYSSRRSIGETQYF
TGTGCCAGCAGTTACTCGAGTCGGCGGAGCATTGGGGAGACCCAGTACTTC
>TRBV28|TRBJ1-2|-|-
CASSFSQGRYGYTF
TGTGCCAGCAGTTTTTCCCAGGGACGCTATGGCTACACCTTC
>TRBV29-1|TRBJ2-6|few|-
CSVKDSGANVLTF
TGCAGCGTGAAAGACTCTGGGGCCAACGTCCTGACTTTC
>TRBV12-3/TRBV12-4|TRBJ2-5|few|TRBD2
CASSWASGETQYF
TGTGCCAGCAGCTGGGCTAGCGGAGAGACCCAGTACTTC
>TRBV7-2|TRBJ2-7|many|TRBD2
CASSLVGRGGSEQYF
TGTGCCAGCAGCTTAGTTGGGCGGGGGGGGTCCGAGCAGTACTTC
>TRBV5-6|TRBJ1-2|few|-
CASSFGGNGYTF
TGTGCCAGCAGCTTCGGGGGCAATGGCTACACCTTC
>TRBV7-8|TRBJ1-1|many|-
CASSSSPGMNTEAFF
TGTGCCAGCAGCTCCTCCCCAGGGATGAACACTGAAGCTTTCTTT
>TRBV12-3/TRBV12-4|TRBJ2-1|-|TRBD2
CASSFAAGYNEQFF
TGTGCCAGCAGTTTTGCAGCGGGGTACAATGAGCAGTTCTTC
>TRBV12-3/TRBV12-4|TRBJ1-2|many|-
CASSPTQGYYGYTF
TGTGCCAGCAGCCCTACACAGGGTTACTATGGCTACACCTTC
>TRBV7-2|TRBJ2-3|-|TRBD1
CASSLQGGAATDTQYF
TGTGCCAGCAGCTTACAAGGGGGCGCCGCCACGGATACGCAGTATTTT
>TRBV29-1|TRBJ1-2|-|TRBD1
CSVGQGVYGYTF
TGCAGCGTGGGACAGGGGGTCTATGGCTACACCTTC
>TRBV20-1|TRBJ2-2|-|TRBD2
CSARGLAGGPGTGELFF
TGCAGTGCTAGAGGACTAGCGGGAGGGCCGGGCACCGGGGAGCTGTTTTTT
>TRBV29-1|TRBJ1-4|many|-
CSGGDEKLFF
TGCAGCGGGGGGGATGAAAAACTGTTTTTT
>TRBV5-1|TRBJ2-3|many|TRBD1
CASSLEGDSSTDTQYF
TGCGCCAGCAGCTTGGAGGGGGACAGTTCCACAGATACGCAGTATTTT
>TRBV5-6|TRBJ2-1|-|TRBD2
CASSLRGGLNNEQFF
TGTGCCAGCAGCTTGCGGGGGGGGCTAAACAATGAGCAGTTCTTC